The rows below give T cell receptor beta chains drawn from one sample of a study of response to subunit inactivated influenza vaccine. One entry per CDR3 protein, called by TCRdb with MiXCR from the RT-PCR reads. This sample yields 290,000 or so distinct CDR3 sequences, of which about 20% are seen a single time; around a tenth belongs to the top ten. Material: PBMCs from blood, obtained 21 months after vaccination. Receptors were obtained from a man between 50 and 75 years old who received an inactivated influenza vaccine. The CDR3 runs from the conserved cysteine through the conserved F or W. D genes are given only for firm matches. Only part of the rows carry a size: once, few, many, or a class if the clone is expanded.

>NA|TRBD1|TRBJ2-5|TRBV12-3/TRBV12-4
TGTGCCAGCAGTTTAAATTGGGGGACAGGGATGGAGACCCAGTACTTC
CASSLNWGTGMETQYF
>NA|TRBD2|TRBJ2-7|TRBV7-2
TGTGCCAGCAGCCCTGTAGCGGGCTTGGTCTACGAGCAGTACTTC
CASSPVAGLVYEQYF
>few|NA|TRBJ1-1|TRBV11-2
TGTGCCAGCAGCGTACGACGGGGTACTGAAGCTTTCTTT
CASSVRRGTEAFF
>few|TRBD1|TRBJ1-6|TRBV3-1
TGTGCCAGCAGCCAAGAGAACAGGGGTAGTTCACCCCTCCACTTT
CASSQENRGSSPLHF
>NA|NA|TRBJ1-1|TRBV5-1
TGCGCCAGCAGCTTGGGATCCACAGATATGAACACTGAAGCTTTCTTT
CASSLGSTDMNTEAFF
>NA|NA|TRBJ1-4|TRBV6-1
TGTGCCAGCAGTCAAGACCCCTCAACTAATGAAAAACTGTTTTTT
CASSQDPSTNEKLFF
>few|NA|TRBJ1-4|TRBV12-3/TRBV12-4
TGTGCCAGCAGCAATCCAGGAACGGGAAAACTGTTTTTT
CASSNPGTGKLFF
>many|NA|TRBJ1-5|TRBV2
TGTGCCAGCAGTGATGAGATGTGGATGCGGAATCAGCCCCAGCATTTT
CASSDEMWMRNQPQHF
>once|TRBD2|TRBJ2-7|TRBV15
TGTGCCACCAGCAGAGATCGGGGATCCCTCGGACTAGCGGGAGAGGACGAGCAGTACTTC
CATSRDRGSLGLAGEDEQYF
>few|NA|TRBJ1-2|TRBV20-1
TGCAGTGCTAGAGACGGGATCTATGGCTACACCTTC
CSARDGIYGYTF
>few|NA|TRBJ1-5|TRBV30
TGTGCCTGGAGTCCCAGCCGGGGGTTCAATCAGCCCCAGCATTTT
CAWSPSRGFNQPQHF
>NA|TRBD1|TRBJ2-7|TRBV12-3/TRBV12-4
TGTGCCAGCAGTTCAAGGACAGGACCTACCTACGAGCAGTACTTC
CASSSRTGPTYEQYF
>NA|NA|TRBJ2-2|TRBV6-5
TGTGCCAGCAGTTACCGGCTGCGCGGGGAGCTGTTTTTT
CASSYRLRGELFF
>many|NA|TRBJ1-5|TRBV4-3
TGCGCCAGCAGCCAAGATCGGAGGTCAGGCGCTTCGCCCCAGCATTTT
CASSQDRRSGASPQHF
>NA|NA|TRBJ1-3|TRBV12-3/TRBV12-4
TGTGCCAGCAGGAAGGGGGGGTACACCATATATTTT
CASRKGGYTIYF
>NA|TRBD1|TRBJ1-2|TRBV5-6
TGTGCCAGCAGCCTTCCGGGACAGGCTAACTATGGCTACACCTTC
CASSLPGQANYGYTF
>few|NA|TRBJ2-1|TRBV19
TGTGCCAGTAGTATCGACGGGAGCTCCTACAATGAGCAGTTCTTC
CASSIDGSSYNEQFF
>few|TRBD1|TRBJ2-7|TRBV12-3/TRBV12-4
TGTGCCAGCAGCCCGGGACAGGGAAGTTCATACTTC
CASSPGQGSSYF
>once|TRBD1|TRBJ2-6|TRBV20-1
TGCAGTGCTACCGACAGGGGCCGGTGGGGGGCCAACGTCCTGACTTTC
CSATDRGRWGANVLTF
>NA|NA|TRBJ1-4|TRBV12-3/TRBV12-4
TGTGCCAGCAAGACAGACACGTCAACTAATGAAAAACTGTTTTTT
CASKTDTSTNEKLFF
>NA|NA|TRBJ2-3|TRBV4-3
TGCGCCAGCAGCCAAGAGCTCGGACCCCATACGCAGTATTTT
CASSQELGPHTQYF
>NA|NA|TRBJ2-7|TRBV7-6
TGTGCCAGCAGCTTAGACAACGAGCAGTACTTC
CASSLDNEQYF
>NA|NA|TRBJ1-3|TRBV25-1
TGTGCCAGCAGCCTCACAGGGCAAGGAAACACCATATATTTT
CASSLTGQGNTIYF
>few|TRBD2|TRBJ2-1|TRBV4-1
TGCGCCAGCAGCCAATTCGGGACTAGCGGGAGGAGCCCTGAGCAGTTCTTC
CASSQFGTSGRSPEQFF
>few|TRBD1|TRBJ2-7|TRBV29-1
TGCAGCGTTACCGACAGGGGCTACGAGCAGTACTTC
CSVTDRGYEQYF
>few|TRBD1|TRBJ2-1|TRBV3-1
TGTGCCAGCAGTTTCAACAGGGGTTCCACTACACGACACAATGAGCAGTTCTTC
CASSFNRGSTTRHNEQFF
>NA|NA|TRBJ2-2|TRBV7-3
TGTGCCAGCAGCTCTATAGTGGGCGGGGAGCTGTTTTTT
CASSSIVGGELFF
>few|NA|TRBJ1-1|TRBV10-3
TGTGCCACACAGGGGAACACTGAAGCTTTCTTT
CATQGNTEAFF